These T cell receptor beta chains were read from a single sample in a study of glioma-infiltrating T cells after dendritic cell vaccination. Method: immunoSEQ multiplex PCR; TCRdb's copy keeps in-frame clones and lacks some. Found here are roughly 100,000 clones, about four fifths of them singletons; the top ten hold about 12%. Material: blood, obtained before dendritic cell vaccination. These receptors originate from a human donor with glioblastoma. The CDR3 runs from the conserved cysteine through the conserved F or W. The D gene is left open where the match is weak. Clone sizes are given selectively: once, few, many, or a class where the clone is expanded.

>TRBV27|TRBJ1-1|NA|TRBD1|12
CASRQGQTEAFF
TGTGCCAGCAGACAGGGGCAAACTGAAGCTTTCTTT
>TRBV7-2|TRBJ2-5|NA|TRBD2|14
CASSPGLAGETQYF
TGTGCCAGCAGCCCGGGACTAGCAGGGGAGACCCAGTACTTC
>TRBV18|TRBJ1-2|NA|NA|15
CASSLGARANYGYTF
TGTGCCAGCTCACTTGGGGCCCGAGCTAACTATGGCTACACCTTC
>TRBV5-5|TRBJ1-2|few|NA|13
CASSLLPSDGYTF
TGTGCCAGCAGCTTGCTCCCCTCCGATGGCTACACCTTC
>TRBV30|TRBJ2-1|once|TRBD2|14
CAWSVTSGGHEQFF
TGTGCCTGGAGTGTAACTAGCGGGGGCCATGAGCAGTTCTTC
>TRBV30|TRBJ1-1|NA|NA|13
CAGTGGLGTEAFF
TGTGCCGGGACCGGAGGGTTGGGCACTGAAGCTTTCTTT
>TRBV11-2|TRBJ1-3|few|NA|15
CATRGFSISGNTIYF
TGTGCCACCCGGGGGTTCTCGATCTCTGGAAACACCATATATTTT
>TRBV2|TRBJ1-5|NA|TRBD1|14
CASSDGQGRQPQHF
TGTGCCAGCAGTGACGGACAGGGCCGACAGCCCCAGCATTTT
>TRBV27|TRBJ1-5|NA|NA|14
CASSLQGSNQPQHF
TGTGCCAGCAGTTTGCAGGGGAGCAATCAGCCCCAGCATTTT
>TRBV29-1|TRBJ2-6|NA|NA|17
CSVVTRRGVSGANVLTF
TGCAGCGTGGTGACCCGGCGCGGTGTCTCTGGGGCCAACGTCCTGACTTTC
>TRBV7-2|TRBJ1-6|NA|NA|13
CAIAGGRGSPLHF
TGTGCCATCGCCGGTGGGAGGGGGTCACCCCTCCACTTT
>TRBV19|TRBJ1-1|NA|TRBD1|20
CASNPPRVVQGQLVNTEAFF
TGTGCCAGTAATCCCCCTCGGGTGGTACAGGGGCAGTTAGTGAACACTGAAGCTTTCTTT
>TRBV19|TRBJ1-5|few|NA|13
CASSSRAGQPQHF
TGTGCCAGTAGTAGCAGGGCAGGACAGCCCCAGCATTTT
>TRBV29-1|TRBJ1-2|NA|TRBD1|15
CSVEAQDRVSHGYTF
TGCAGCGTTGAAGCTCAGGACAGGGTTTCTCATGGCTACACCTTC